This TCR beta chain was recorded in a study of regulatory T cells after allogeneic stem cell transplantation listed by TCRdb under 2018. For the study in its entirety: Each patient's group depended on whether acute graft-versus-host disease developed within 100 days after stem cell transplantation. The regulatory T-cell TCR repertoire after allogeneic stem cell transplantation was compared between patients with and without acute graft-versus-host disease. CD4+CD25+CD127- regulatory T cells were isolated from patient PBMCs by fluorescence-activated cell sorting. Conventional CD4+ T cells defined as CD4+CD25+/-CD127+ were also sorted and TCR-sequenced for comparison in the study.

This specimen's time point label, interpreted: 30 days after allogeneic hematopoietic stem cell transplantation. At 30 days after allogeneic hematopoietic stem cell transplantation, peripheral blood mononuclear cells were collected from the patients. The CDR3 runs 11 amino acids, cysteine and phenylalanine included. Solely the CDR3 DNA is kept, with 33 bases framed from the first base. CDR1 and CDR2 are drawn from the germline V gene (reference sequence): DFQATT, SNEGSKA. Of note for this clonotype: The clone's antigen remains unknown. At one end, the junction sequence differs from germline, possibly due to a read error.

Summary of the overall study and its limitations: No regulatory T-cell clones were shared by all patients, and sorted cell numbers did not correlate significantly with the inverse Simpson index. A significantly larger repertoire share was occupied by the top 10 regulatory T-cell clones in non-GvHD patients, which suggested expansion of presumably allo-specific protective clones. Diversity of the conventional CD4+ T-cell repertoire was not significantly different between patients with graft-versus-host disease and patients without graft-versus-host disease. A less diverse, more focused regulatory T-cell TCR repertoire was observed in patients without graft-versus-host disease than in patients with the disease. The small patient sample size meant the findings required validation in a larger cohort.

Sequencer: Illumina MiSeq. Reverse transcription of RNA was performed with the SMARTer RACE cDNA Amplification kit, after which the TCR beta CDR3 region was amplified. The RNeasy Mini Kit was used to extract RNA from the sorted cells. Illumina paired-end sequencing was used to sequence the TCR beta amplicons. Concerning the study's data processing: TCR repertoire analysis used MiXCR, VDJtools and the tcR R package. The inverse Simpson index was used to quantify diversity, and clones were categorized as rare, small, medium or expanded according to repertoire proportion. TCRdb passed the public sequencing reads through fastp at Q25 and MiXCR, retaining productive beta sequences. For every CDR3 protein sequence, its rows merge into one entry that carries the most common genes and DNA. The V and J calls and clone size are TCRdb's, not the authors'. This sample has around 5,000 distinct CDR3 sequences in its table, and roughly 96% of those were observed once. The ten most abundant clones make up 40% of the sample.

The TCR sequence derives from a human patient who had an allogeneic stem cell transplant, so the T cells may come from the graft donor. This sample comprised sorted CD4+ T cells from blood (whether regulatory or conventional is not recorded), obtained 30 days after allogeneic stem cell transplant. The receptor chain draws on TRBV20-1 and TRBJ1-1, with the D gene call left open. The nucleotides read TGCAGTGGCAGCGGACTCGGAGGCACTTTTTTT. Its protein reads: CSGSGLGGTFF.